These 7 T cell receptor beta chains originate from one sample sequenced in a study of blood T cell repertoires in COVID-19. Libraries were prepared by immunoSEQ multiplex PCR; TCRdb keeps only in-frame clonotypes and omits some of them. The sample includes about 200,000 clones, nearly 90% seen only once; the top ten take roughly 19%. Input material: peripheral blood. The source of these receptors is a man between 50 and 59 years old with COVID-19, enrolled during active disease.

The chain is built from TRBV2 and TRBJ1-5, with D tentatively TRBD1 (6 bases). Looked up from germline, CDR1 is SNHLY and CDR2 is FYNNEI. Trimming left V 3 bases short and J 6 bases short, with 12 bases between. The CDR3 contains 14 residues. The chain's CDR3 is CASSEAGAVQPQHF. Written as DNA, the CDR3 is TGTGCCAGCAGTGAGGCAGGGGCGGTTCAGCCCCAGCATTTT.

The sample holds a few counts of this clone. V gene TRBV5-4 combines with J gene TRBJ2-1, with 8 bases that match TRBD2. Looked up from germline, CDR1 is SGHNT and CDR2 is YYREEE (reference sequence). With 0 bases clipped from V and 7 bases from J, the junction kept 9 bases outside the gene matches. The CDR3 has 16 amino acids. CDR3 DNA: TGTGCCAGCAGCTTGGTTGGAGCGGGAGTATTGAATGAGCAGTTCTTC. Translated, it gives CASSLVGAGVLNEQFF.

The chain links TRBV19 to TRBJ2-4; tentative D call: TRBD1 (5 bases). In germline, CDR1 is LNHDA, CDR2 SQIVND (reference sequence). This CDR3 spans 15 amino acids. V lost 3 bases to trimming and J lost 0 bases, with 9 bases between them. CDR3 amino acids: CASSMRQLAKNIQYF. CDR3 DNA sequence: TGTGCCAGTAGTATGCGACAGTTAGCCAAAAACATTCAGTACTTC.

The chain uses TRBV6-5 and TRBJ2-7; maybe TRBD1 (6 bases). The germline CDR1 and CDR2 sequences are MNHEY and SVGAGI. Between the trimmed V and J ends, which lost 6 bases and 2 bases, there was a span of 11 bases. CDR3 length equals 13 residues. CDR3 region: CASRGTGTYEQYF. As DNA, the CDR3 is TGTGCCAGCAGAGGAACAGGGACCTACGAGCAGTACTTC.

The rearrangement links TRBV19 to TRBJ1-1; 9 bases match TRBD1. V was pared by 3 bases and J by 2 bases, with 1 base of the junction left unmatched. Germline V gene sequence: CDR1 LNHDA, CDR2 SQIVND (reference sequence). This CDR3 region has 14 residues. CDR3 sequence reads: CASSMDRGNTEAFF. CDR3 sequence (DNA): TGTGCCAGTAGTATGGACAGGGGAAACACTGAAGCTTTCTTT.

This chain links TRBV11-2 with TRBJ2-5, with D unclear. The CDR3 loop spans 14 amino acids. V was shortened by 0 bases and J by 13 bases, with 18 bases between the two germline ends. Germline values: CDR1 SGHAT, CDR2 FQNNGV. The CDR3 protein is CASSLDAYQAHGYF. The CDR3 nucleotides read TGTGCCAGCAGCTTAGACGCATACCAGGCCCACGGGTACTTC. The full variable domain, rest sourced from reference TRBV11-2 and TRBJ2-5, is EAGVAQSPRYKIIEKRQSVAFWCNPISGHATLYWYQQILGQGPKLLIQFQNNGVVDDSQLPKDRFSAERLKGVDSTLKIQPAKLEDSAVYLCASSLDAYQAHGYFGPGTRLLVL.

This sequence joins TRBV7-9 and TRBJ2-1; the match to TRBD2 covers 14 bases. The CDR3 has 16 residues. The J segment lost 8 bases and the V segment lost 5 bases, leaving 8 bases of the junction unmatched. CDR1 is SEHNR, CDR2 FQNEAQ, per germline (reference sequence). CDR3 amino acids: CASSRTSGRIFYEQFF. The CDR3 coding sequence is TGTGCCAGCAGCCGGACTAGCGGGAGGATCTTCTATGAGCAGTTCTTC.